Presented here are 21 T cell receptor beta chains from one specimen sequenced in a study of cytomegalovirus exposure and HLA in healthy donors. Vbeta (60) and Jbeta (13) primers were used in the PCR. Sequenced by immunoSEQ multiplex PCR; TCRdb stores in-frame clones only, minus some. This table holds 160,000 or so clones, 65% to 85% found once. Sequencing was performed on PBMCs. The receptors here all came from a male donor in good health and CMV-seropositive.

The rearrangement uses TRBV12-5 and TRBJ2-1; 9 nucleotides match TRBD2. Trimming removed 6 bases from V and 7 bases from J; junction bases left unmatched: 10. CDR1 and CDR2 from the germline V gene are LGHNT and FRNRAP. CDR3 length equals 15 residues. The CDR3 sequence is CASGSRASGINEQFF. The CDR3 DNA follows: TGTGCTAGTGGGAGTAGGGCTAGCGGGATAAATGAGCAGTTCTTC.

The CDR3 is CAWSVGGSNQPQHF. For the CDR3, the DNA is TGTGCCTGGAGTGTTGGAGGTAGCAATCAGCCCCAGCATTTT. This chain connects TRBV30 to TRBJ1-5; no clear D gene. The length of the CDR3 is 14 residues. Germline CDR1 and CDR2: GTSNPN and SVGIG (reference sequence). V was shortened by 0 bases and J by 0 bases, with 6 bases between the two germline ends. Supplemented by reference TRBV30 and TRBJ1-5, the full variable domain reads SQTIHQWPATLVQPVGSPLSLECTVEGTSNPNLYWYRQAAGRGLQLLFYSVGIGQISSEVPQNLSASRPQDRQFILSSKKLLLSDSGFYLCAWSVGGSNQPQHFGDGTRLSIL.

The chain links TRBV28 to TRBJ2-4; possibly TRBD2 for D (6 bases). Trimming left V 10 bases short and J 7 bases short, with 14 bases between. The CDR3 is 12 residues long. In germline, CDR1 is MDHEN, CDR2 SYDVKM. CDR3 protein: CAIGAGPNIQYF. CDR3 DNA: TGTGCCATTGGGGCGGGGCCGAACATTCAGTACTTC.

V is TRBV28 and J is TRBJ2-7; maybe TRBD1 (6 bases). Trimming took off 3 bases at V and 0 bases at J, with 12 bases between the two ends. This CDR3 contains 15 residues. The germline CDR1 and CDR2 sequences are MDHEN and SYDVKM. In DNA form, the CDR3 reads TGTGCCAGCAGTTTTAATCCGGGACACTCCTACGAGCAGTACTTC. Translated: CASSFNPGHSYEQYF.

The J gene is TRBJ1-3, the V gene TRBV6-6; TRBD1 agrees at 8 bases. This CDR3 has 16 residues. J lost 1 base, V lost 2 bases, and 4 bases had no gene match. Germline V CDR1 and CDR2: MNHNY, SVGAGI (reference sequence). CDR3 sequence: CASSYQGAQSGNTIYF. The CDR3 region has the DNA TGTGCCAGCAGTTACCAGGGGGCTCAATCTGGAAACACCATATATTTT.

As to this clone: A read error may account for a junction end that differs from germline. The chain combines TRBV7-7 with TRBJ2-5; D ambiguous. This CDR3 is 15 amino acids long. Germline V gene sequence: CDR1 SSHAT, CDR2 FNYEAQ (reference sequence). The CDR3 protein is CASSLVSSSQETQYF. CDR3 coding DNA: TGTGCTAGCAGCTTAGTCTCTAGTAGTCAGGAGACCCAGTACTTC.

The rearrangement joins TRBV28 to TRBJ2-7, with a tentative D call TRBD1 (6 bases). Germline CDR1 is MDHEN and CDR2 is SYDVKM. This CDR3 is built from 14 residues. Trimming removed 2 bases from V and 5 bases from J, with 13 bases in between. Written as DNA, the CDR3 is TGTGCCAGCAGTTTAACCCACAGGGCCCACGAGCAGTACTTC. The encoded protein is CASSLTHRAHEQYF.

V and J are TRBV6-5 and TRBJ1-2, with 11 nucleotides matching TRBD1. The CDR3 spans 15 residues. The V gene end was trimmed by 6 bases and the J gene end by 3 bases; junction bases not matched to a gene: 6. The germline V gene has CDR1 MNHEY and CDR2 SVGAGI. The CDR3 protein is CASRAGQGGYYGYTF. In DNA form, the CDR3 reads TGTGCCAGCAGAGCGGGACAGGGGGGTTACTATGGCTACACCTTC.

The rearrangement joins TRBV4-3 to TRBJ1-4, with D hard to call. In germline, CDR1 is LGHNA, CDR2 YSLEER. The germline V and J ends were trimmed by 4 bases and 8 bases, with 8 bases remaining between them. The CDR3 is 12 residues long. In DNA form, the CDR3 reads TGCGCCAGCAGCCCGCGAGGAGAAAAACTGTTTTTT. Its translation: CASSPRGEKLFF.

J is TRBJ2-1 and V is TRBV7-9, with TRBD2 identical over 11 bases. V dropped 4 bases and J dropped 6; count of bases not matched to a gene: 5. Germline CDR1 SEHNR, CDR2 FQNEAQ (reference sequence). This CDR3 has 15 residues. The CDR3 region has the DNA TGTGCCAGCAGCTCGAGACTAGCGGGACGCAATGAGCAGTTCTTC. This encodes CASSSRLAGRNEQFF.

This clone was seen only once. The chain combines TRBV11-3 with TRBJ2-5; no firm D call. Germline loops: CDR1 SGHNT, CDR2 YENEEA. The CDR3 is 13 residues long. Trimming left V 1 base short and J 5 bases short, with 8 bases between. The CDR3 loop reads CASSLAVWETQYF. In DNA, the CDR3 is TGTGCCAGCAGCTTAGCGGTCTGGGAGACCCAGTACTTC.

The chain joins TRBV6-6 to TRBJ2-5, with 10 bases identical to TRBD2. The J call is doubtful: the DNA matches TRBJ2-7 better. There are 14 residues in the CDR3. Looked up from germline, CDR1 is MNHNY and CDR2 is SVGAGI (reference sequence). CDR3 coding DNA: TGTGCCAGCACCCTACTAGCGGGAACCTACGAGCAGTACTTC. The encoded protein is CASTLLAGTYEQYF.

The chain has TRBV25-1 and TRBJ1-2; the D gene is possibly TRBD1 (6 bases). This CDR3 spans 16 amino acids. Looked up from germline, CDR1 is MGHDK and CDR2 is SYGVNS. V lost 7 bases and J lost 8, with 26 bases in between. CDR3 amino acids: CASKDGRTAISRGYTF. The CDR3, as DNA: TGTGCCAGCAAAGACGGAAGGACAGCTATTTCTCGGGGCTACACCTTC.

This chain connects TRBV29-1 to TRBJ1-1; no firm D call. The germline V gene has CDR1 SQVTM and CDR2 ANQGSEA. The CDR3 runs to 12 residues. Trimming cost V 4 bases and J 2 bases, with 8 bases left between them. The CDR3 nucleotides are TGCAGCGTTGGTTGGAGTAACACTGAAGCTTTCTTT. Its translation is CSVGWSNTEAFF.

The V call is TRBV7-9, the J call TRBJ2-4, with 7 bases matching TRBD2. The CDR3 loop spans 16 amino acids. Germline values: CDR1 SEHNR, CDR2 FQNEAQ (reference sequence). V dropped 3 bases and J dropped 0; count of bases not matched to a gene: 5. The CDR3 reads CASSFQTSPAKNIQYF. The CDR3 nucleotides read TGTGCCAGCAGCTTTCAGACTAGCCCAGCCAAAAACATTCAGTACTTC. The whole variable domain, remainder taken from reference TRBV7-9 and TRBJ2-4, is DTGVSQNPRHKITKRGQNVTFRCDPISEHNRLYWYRQTLGQGPEFLTYFQNEAQLEKSRLLSDRFSAERPKGSFSTLEIQRTEQGDSAMYLCASSFQTSPAKNIQYFGAGTRLSVL.

This chain uses TRBV29-1 with TRBJ2-4, with D perhaps TRBD2 (7 bases). Between the trimmed V and J ends, which lost 7 bases and 8 bases, there was a span of 12 bases. Per germline, CDR1 SQVTM and CDR2 ANQGSEA. The CDR3 consists of 11 residues. The CDR3 protein is CSARGGDIQYF. The DNA of the CDR3 is TGCAGCGCGAGGGGGGGTGACATTCAGTACTTC.

V gene TRBV5-3 combines with J gene TRBJ2-7; 8 positions match TRBD1. TRBV5-3 is sorted into the ORF group, with uncertain function. J gave up 9 bases and V 4 bases, and 15 bases lay outside the gene matches. The CDR3 totals 15 residues. CDR3 sequence: CARSMRTGKEFRQYF. The DNA of the CDR3 is TGTGCCAGAAGCATGAGGACAGGGAAGGAATTTCGGCAGTACTTC.

This chain joins TRBV6-4 and TRBJ1-5, with D maybe TRBD1 (5 bases). This CDR3 has 13 residues. Trimming left V 4 bases short and J 7 bases short, with 11 bases between. Germline CDR1 is MRHNA and CDR2 is SNTAGT. The DNA of the CDR3 is TGTGCCAGCAGTGCGGGGGAGAGGCAGCCCCAGCATTTT. Residues: CASSAGERQPQHF.

The chain combines TRBV6-1 with TRBJ2-7; the match to TRBD1 covers 10 bases. Germline lookup yields CDR1 MNHNS and CDR2 SASEGT. This CDR3 has 15 amino acids. The trim removed 7 bases at V and 3 bases at J, leaving 9 bases unmatched. CDR3 DNA sequence: TGTGCCAGCACCCGGGGGGGACAGGGGTTCTACGAGCAGTACTTC. This sequence encodes CASTRGGQGFYEQYF.

This sequence joins TRBV9 and TRBJ2-3; TRBD2 matches at 12 bases. The CDR3 consists of 17 residues. With V trimmed by 4 bases and J by 4 bases, 10 bases remained unmatched. The V gene's germline CDR1 is SGDLS and CDR2 YYNGEE. DNA for the CDR3: TGTGCCAGCAGCCCCTATTCTAGCGGGAGGGGGCCAGATACGCAGTATTTT. Translated, it gives CASSPYSSGRGPDTQYF.

This chain joins TRBV6-6 and TRBJ2-1, with a tentative D call TRBD2 (6 bases). CDR1 and CDR2 from the germline V gene are MNHNY and SVGAGI (reference sequence). This CDR3 has 15 amino acids. Deletions cut 0 bases from V and 7 bases from J, with 13 bases between. The CDR3 DNA follows: TGTGCCAGCAGTTACTCGGACGGGACTCGGAATGAGCAGTTCTTC. Amino acids: CASSYSDGTRNEQFF.